The subject of this entry is one TCR beta chain. The antigen is unknown. The V and J ends lost 1 base and 8 bases respectively, with 12 bases between them. This CDR3 has 14 amino acids. Germline lookup yields CDR1 SEHNR and CDR2 FQNEAQ (reference sequence). The data belong to a study of cytomegalovirus exposure and HLA in healthy donors. On the study more broadly: The use of the same platform for the approximately 110 validation repertoires and the 650 to 850 first-cohort repertoires was reported by a later analysis.

Study outcomes and limitations: Published work reported that the classifier diagnosed cytomegalovirus status with high specificity and sensitivity. In vitro assays verified that a few CMV-associated chains recognized CMV antigens specifically.

Profiling relied on immunoSEQ multiplex PCR, and the TCRdb table lists in-frame clones only, not all of them. The sample consists of some 330,000 clones, 86% of them appearing once. This sequence originates from a woman aged 18 to 35 in good health and CMV-seronegative. The sequenced material came from PBMCs. The chain links TRBV7-9 to TRBJ1-3, with D possibly being TRBD1 (5 bases). Here the CDR3 reads CASSLGRGVDTIYF. The CDR3 region has the DNA TGTGCCAGCAGCTTAGGCCGGGGGGTGGACACCATATATTTT.